This TCR beta chain was recorded in a study of human CD8 memory T cell subsets. Whole-study findings and limits: Few clonotypes were shared between stem-like memory and precursor exhausted T cells. In stem-like memory T cells, Chao1 estimates suggested more diversity than in precursor exhausted T cells.

It was UMI-labeled 5' RACE by which the TCR beta libraries were made. Original handling: The number of functional CDR3 beta clonotypes in each TCR beta library ranged from roughly 2,800 to 18,000. TCRdb reprocessed the 5' RACE reads and stores each CDR3 protein as one record, lacking DNA. The V and J calls follow TCRdb's processing rather than the paper's. In total, the table holds roughly 16,000 distinct CDR3 sequences. As for this clonotype: The target antigen is unknown.

The germline V gene has CDR1 MNHEY and CDR2 SVGEGT. This CDR3 has 13 residues. Stem-like memory CD8+ T cells (TSTEM) showed a CCR7+ PD-1- TIGIT- phenotype. V usage is TRBV6-2 or TRBV6-3 and J usage is TRBJ1-1. The TCR was taken from a human donor in good health. Sample: CD8+ stem-like memory T cells (TSCM and TCM) sorted from PBMCs. As to subset: stem-like memory CD8 T cells (TSTEM), CCR7+ PD-1- TIGIT-. The CDR3 sequence: CASSASLNTEAFF.